The 5 T cell receptor beta chains below were found in one sample sequenced in a study of control samples from healthy donors and cancer patients. The protocol was immunoSEQ multiplex PCR, while the TCRdb copy is restricted to in-frame clones and leaves out a portion. The table has roughly 55,000 clones, 90% to 97% seen once; the top ten hold approximately 1.1%. Input material: blood. The receptors shown here come from a young woman in good health.

CDR3 amino acids: CASTERGDYEDNEQFF. In DNA, the CDR3 is TGCGCCAGCACCGAGAGGGGGGACTACGAGGACAATGAGCAGTTCTTC. The rearrangement joins TRBV10-1 to TRBJ2-1; D is perhaps TRBD2 (7 bases). Trimming pared 7 bases from V and 5 bases from J, leaving 21 bases between. This CDR3 comprises 16 residues. The germline V gene has CDR1 WNHNN and CDR2 SYGVQD (reference sequence).

This clone was picked up one time. The chain carries TRBV7-2 and TRBJ2-5, with D maybe TRBD1 (7 bases). With 6 bases removed from V and 1 base from J, the gap between germline ends came to 12 bases. This CDR3 spans 14 amino acids. Germline V lookup: CDR1 SGHTA, CDR2 FQGNSA. CDR3 protein: CASSPGGTQETQYF. In nucleotides, the CDR3 is TGTGCCAGCAGTCCAGGGGGGACCCAAGAGACCCAGTACTTC.

The rearrangement joins TRBV5-5 to TRBJ1-1; tentatively, D is TRBD1 (6 bases). This CDR3 is built from 19 residues. Germline V lookup: CDR1 SGHKS, CDR2 YYEKEE (reference sequence). With 2 bases removed from V and 1 base from J, the gap between germline ends came to 24 bases. CDR3 in amino acids: CASSFRPPGQIFKNTEAFF. The CDR3 DNA reads as TGTGCCAGCAGCTTTAGGCCTCCGGGACAAATATTCAAGAACACTGAAGCTTTCTTT.

The chain employs TRBV7-6 and TRBJ2-7; maybe TRBD1 (6 bases). The V end lost 5 bases, the J end lost 2 bases, and 16 bases lay between the germline ends. The CDR3 is 15 amino acids. Germline loops: CDR1 SGHVS, CDR2 FNYEAQ. The DNA for the CDR3 is TGTGCCAGCAGCCCCACAGACGGACAGACCTACGAGCAGTACTTC. As protein: CASSPTDGQTYEQYF.

The gene calls are TRBV7-8 and TRBJ2-5, with unresolved D. CDR1 and CDR2 (germline): SGHVS, FQNEAQ. The CDR3 extends over 14 amino acids. V lost 3 bases to trimming and J lost 4 bases, with 12 bases between them. The CDR3 spells CASSFLSKSETQYF. CDR3 sequence (DNA): TGTGCCAGCAGCTTTTTAAGTAAATCAGAGACCCAGTACTTC.